These T cell receptor beta chains were read from a single sample in a study of blood T cell repertoires in COVID-19. Libraries were prepared by immunoSEQ multiplex PCR; TCRdb keeps only in-frame clonotypes and omits some of them. The table includes hundreds of thousands of clones, around 82% detected once. Sequenced input: peripheral blood. The receptors were sampled from a human donor in a cohort sampled during active COVID-19. The CDR3 runs from the conserved cysteine through the conserved F or W. A D gene is named only where the DNA matches it firmly. Rows give clone size only sometimes, using once, few, many, or a class for an expanded clone.

j_call clone_size d_call v_call cdr3_nt cdr3_aa
TRBJ1-4 - TRBD1 TRBV4-1 TGCGCCAGCAGCCAAGTCCTTAGGGACAGTAATGAAAAACTGTTTTTT CASSQVLRDSNEKLFF
TRBJ2-7 - TRBD2 TRBV6-5 TGTGCCAGTAGCGGGAGTCCCTACGAGCAGTACTTC CASSGSPYEQYF
TRBJ2-7 - TRBD2 TRBV3-1/TRBV3-2 TGTGCCAGCAGCCAAGGGCTAGCGGGGGCGGGAGAGCAGTACTTC CASSQGLAGAGEQYF
TRBJ2-3 - - TRBV4-2 TGTGCCAGCAGCCAAGACTTAGCGACTCGCTCAGGAACGCAGTATTTT CASSQDLATRSGTQYF
TRBJ2-7 - - TRBV7-8 TGTGCCAGCAGCTTAGCGAGGGCAGGGGCTAGCTCCTACGAGCAGTACTTC CASSLARAGASSYEQYF
TRBJ2-7 - TRBD2 TRBV24-1 TGTGCCACCAGTGACGGGGGGTCGCACTACGAGCAGTACTTC CATSDGGSHYEQYF
TRBJ2-1 - TRBD2 TRBV3-1/TRBV3-2 TGTGCCAGCAGCCTATTAGCGGGAGCCGGCAATGAGCAGTTCTTC CASSLLAGAGNEQFF
TRBJ2-5 - - TRBV7-6 TGTGCCAGCAGCTTAGGGCTAGGTCTGGAGACCCAGTACTTC CASSLGLGLETQYF
TRBJ2-1 - - TRBV2 TGTGCCAGCAGCGGACAGAGTTACAATGAGCAGTTCTTC CASSGQSYNEQFF
TRBJ2-3 - TRBD1 TRBV18 TGTGTCAGCTCACCGAGGACAGGGGGCGATACGCAGTATTTT CVSSPRTGGDTQYF
TRBJ2-5 few - TRBV7-9 TGTGCCAGCAGCCAAGGACAGACGCCGGGCGCCCAGTACTTC CASSQGQTPGAQYF
TRBJ2-3 - - TRBV24-1 TGTGCCACCAGTGATTTGGGAACAGGCACAGATACGCAGTATTTT CATSDLGTGTDTQYF
TRBJ1-1 - TRBD1 TRBV9 TGTGCCAGCAGCGAGCCCAAGACAGGGATAAGTACTGAAGCTTTCTTT CASSEPKTGISTEAFF
TRBJ2-5 few - TRBV4-2 TGTGCCAGCAGCCAAGAGAGGCGAGTGGAGACCCAGTACTTC CASSQERRVETQYF
TRBJ2-2 - TRBD1 TRBV18 TGTGCCAGCTCCACTGGACAGGGGCGAAACACCGGGGAGCTGTTTTTT CASSTGQGRNTGELFF
TRBJ1-1 - TRBD1 TRBV18 TGTGCCAGCTCACCTCAGGGGGGGAACACTGAAGCTTTCTTT CASSPQGGNTEAFF
TRBJ2-2 few - TRBV6-5 TGTGCCAGCAAAACAGGGACCGGGGAGCTGTTTTTT CASKTGTGELFF
TRBJ1-5 - TRBD1 TRBV18 TGTGCCAGCTCACTTGCACAGGGGGCGATGGTGACTCAGCCCCAGCATTTT CASSLAQGAMVTQPQHF
TRBJ1-6 - TRBD1 TRBV5-6 TGTGCCAGCAGCACCTGGCCTCCGGGACAGGTCAGTTCACCCCTCCACTTT CASSTWPPGQVSSPLHF
TRBJ1-6 - TRBD1 TRBV18 TGTGCCAGCTCATCGACCTGGGACAGTAAGAGTTCACCCCTCCACTTT CASSSTWDSKSSPLHF
TRBJ1-5 - TRBD1 TRBV10-3 TGTGCCATCAGCCCGGGACAGAATAATCAGCCCCAGCATTTT CAISPGQNNQPQHF
TRBJ1-3 - - TRBV7-9 TGTGCCAGCAGCTTATTGACAGTTGGAAACACCATATATTTT CASSLLTVGNTIYF
TRBJ2-7 many - TRBV19 TGTGCCAGTAGTATAGAGGTTGGCAGGGGCTACGAGCAGTACTTC CASSIEVGRGYEQYF
TRBJ2-7 once - TRBV5-5 TGTGCCAGCAGCTTGGCTGGGACTCCGGGCGGTATCTACGAGCAGTACTTC CASSLAGTPGGIYEQYF
TRBJ2-2 - TRBD2 TRBV6-6 TGTGCCAGCAGCACGACTAGCGGGATAATCGGTCGATCTGCGGGCACCGGGGAGCTGTTTTTT CASSTTSGIIGRSAGTGELFF
TRBJ2-7 - - TRBV6-1 TGTGCCAGCAGTGAATTCAGGGCATACGAGCAGTACTTC CASSEFRAYEQYF
TRBJ1-5 - - TRBV19 TGTGCCAGTGGGGGGGCTCAGCCCCAGCATTTT CASGGAQPQHF
TRBJ1-5 - TRBD1 TRBV7-2 TGTGCCAGCAGCTTAGGACACCGGACAGGGGGCAATCAGCCCCAGCATTTT CASSLGHRTGGNQPQHF
TRBJ1-1 - TRBD1 TRBV27 TGTGCCAGCAGTTTGGCGGACAGGGTAGGGGGTCGAGCTTTCTTT CASSLADRVGGRAFF
TRBJ2-5 - TRBD2 TRBV6-2/TRBV6-3 TGTGCCAGCAGTTCCGAAGGACTAGCGGTGACATGGACCCAGTACTTC CASSSEGLAVTWTQYF
TRBJ2-3 - TRBD2 TRBV27 TGTGCCAGCAGTCCGCTAACCTGGACTAGCGCCAGCACAGATACGCAGTATTTT CASSPLTWTSASTDTQYF
TRBJ2-5 - TRBD2 TRBV5-1 TGCGCCAGCAGCTTGGCCGTCGGACTAGGAGAGACCCAGTACTTC CASSLAVGLGETQYF
TRBJ1-2 - TRBD1 TRBV27 TGTGCCAGCAGTTCCCCGGGACAGGGGGTTTATGGCTACACCTTC CASSSPGQGVYGYTF
TRBJ2-5 - TRBD1 TRBV19 TGTGCCAGTAGTATGTGGTCAGGGGGACAAGAGACCCAGTACTTC CASSMWSGGQETQYF
TRBJ2-7 - TRBD1 TRBV28 TGTGCCAGCAGTCCCCAGGGACAGCGGACCTACGAGCAGTACTTC CASSPQGQRTYEQYF
TRBJ2-3 - TRBD2 TRBV19 TGTGCCAGTAATCTAGCGGGGTCCACAGATACGCAGTATTTT CASNLAGSTDTQYF
TRBJ1-1 - - TRBV7-3 TGTGCCAGCAGCTTCAAAAGAGACACTGAAGCTTTCTTT CASSFKRDTEAFF
TRBJ2-5 - TRBD1 TRBV2 TGTGCCAGCAGGACAGGGGGCGCAGAGACCCAGTACTTC CASRTGGAETQYF
TRBJ2-4 - TRBD1 TRBV19 TGTGCCACCTCCAACCCGGGACAGAAAAACATTCAGTACTTC CATSNPGQKNIQYF
TRBJ1-6 - - TRBV27 TGTGCCAGCAGTTTAATCCGGAATTCACCCCTCCACTTT CASSLIRNSPLHF
TRBJ2-3 - - TRBV10-3 TGTGCCATCAGTGAAGGGGGTAGGACAGATACGCAGTATTTT CAISEGGRTDTQYF
TRBJ1-5 - - TRBV18 TGTGCCAGCTCACCAGAACAGGGAAGCAATCAGCCCCAGCATTTT CASSPEQGSNQPQHF